Listed here is a single T cell receptor (beta chain). Its antigen is undetermined. This specimen comes from a study of monozygotic twins with inflammatory bowel disease. TCRdb reanalyzed the 5' RACE reads, giving one entry per CDR3 protein sequence and no DNA. Its table records some 210,000 distinct CDR3 sequences. Overall study findings and caveats: TCRbeta diversity (inverse Simpson) was lower in IBD patients than in healthy co-twins. Lower sharing of clonotypes with other individuals was seen in IBD patients than in healthy twins. This was most marked in patients showing signs of disease activity.

The CDR3 consists of 14 residues. Germline CDR1 is DFQATT and CDR2 is SNEGSKA (reference sequence). The chain employs TRBV20-1 and TRBJ2-7; TCRdb's D gene call, TRBD1, goes unchecked for lack of DNA. Specimen: blood. The clonotype originates from a human donor with ulcerative colitis or Crohn's disease, or a healthy co-twin of an affected twin (not recorded which). The CDR3 sequence is CSAVGQARSYEQYF.